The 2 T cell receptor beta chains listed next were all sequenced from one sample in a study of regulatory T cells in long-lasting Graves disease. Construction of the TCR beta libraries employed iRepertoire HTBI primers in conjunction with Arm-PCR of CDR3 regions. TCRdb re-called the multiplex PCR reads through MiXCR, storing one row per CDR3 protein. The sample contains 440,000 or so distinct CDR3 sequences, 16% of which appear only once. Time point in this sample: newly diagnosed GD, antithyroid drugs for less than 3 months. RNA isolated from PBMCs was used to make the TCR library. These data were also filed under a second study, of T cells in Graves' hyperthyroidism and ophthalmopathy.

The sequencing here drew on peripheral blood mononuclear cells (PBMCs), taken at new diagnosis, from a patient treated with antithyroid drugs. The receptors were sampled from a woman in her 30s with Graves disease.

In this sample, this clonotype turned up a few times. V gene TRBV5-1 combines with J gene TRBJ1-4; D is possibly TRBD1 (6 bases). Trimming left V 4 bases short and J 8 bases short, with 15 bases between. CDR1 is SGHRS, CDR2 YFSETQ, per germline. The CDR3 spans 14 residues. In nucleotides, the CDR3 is TGCGCCAGCAGCCTCCGGGAGGGGGGCGAAAAACTGTTTTTT. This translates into CASSLREGGEKLFF.

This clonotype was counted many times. The chain's CDR3 is CASGERSNTGELFF. The CDR3 DNA reads as TGTGCCAGCGGCGAACGTTCGAACACCGGGGAGCTGTTTTTT. The J gene is TRBJ2-2, the V gene TRBV28, with D hard to call. This CDR3 has 14 amino acids. Germline assignment: CDR1 MDHEN and CDR2 SYDVKM. V shed 8 bases and J shed 0 bases, with 10 bases lying between them.